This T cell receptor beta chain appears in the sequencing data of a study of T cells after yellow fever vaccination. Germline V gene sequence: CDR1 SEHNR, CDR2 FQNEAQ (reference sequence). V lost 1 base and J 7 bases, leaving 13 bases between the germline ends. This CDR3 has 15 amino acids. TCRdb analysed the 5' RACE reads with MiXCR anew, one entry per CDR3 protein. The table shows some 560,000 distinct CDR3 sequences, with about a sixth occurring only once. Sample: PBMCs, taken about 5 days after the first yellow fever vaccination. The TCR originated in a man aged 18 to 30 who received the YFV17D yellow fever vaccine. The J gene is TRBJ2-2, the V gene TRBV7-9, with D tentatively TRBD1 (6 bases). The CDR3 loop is CASSLGGLQGGELFF. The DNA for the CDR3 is TGTGCCAGCAGCTTAGGGGGGCTTCAAGGCGGGGAGCTGTTTTTT.